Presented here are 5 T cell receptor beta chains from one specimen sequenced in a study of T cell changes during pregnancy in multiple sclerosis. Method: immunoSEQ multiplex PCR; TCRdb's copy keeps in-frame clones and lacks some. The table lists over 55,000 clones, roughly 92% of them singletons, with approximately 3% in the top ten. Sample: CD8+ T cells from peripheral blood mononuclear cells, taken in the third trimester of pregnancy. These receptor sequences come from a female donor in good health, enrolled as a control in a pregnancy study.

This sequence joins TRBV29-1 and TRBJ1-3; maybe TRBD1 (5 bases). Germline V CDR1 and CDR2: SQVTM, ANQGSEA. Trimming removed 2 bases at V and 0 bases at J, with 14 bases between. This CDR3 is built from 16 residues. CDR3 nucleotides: TGCAGCGTTGAAATGTGGGAACAGGTCTCTGGAAACACCATATATTTT. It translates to CSVEMWEQVSGNTIYF.

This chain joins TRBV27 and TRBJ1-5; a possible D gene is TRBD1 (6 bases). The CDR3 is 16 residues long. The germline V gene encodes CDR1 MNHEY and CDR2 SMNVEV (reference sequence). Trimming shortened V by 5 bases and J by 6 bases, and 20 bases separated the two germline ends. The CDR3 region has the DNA TGTGCCAGCAGTACCTTAGAGGCAGGGGTCGGTCAGCCCCAGCATTTT. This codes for CASSTLEAGVGQPQHF.

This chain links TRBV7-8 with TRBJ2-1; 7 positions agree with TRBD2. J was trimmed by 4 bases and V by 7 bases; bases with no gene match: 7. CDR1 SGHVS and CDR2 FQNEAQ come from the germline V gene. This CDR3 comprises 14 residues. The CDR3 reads CASTGAGSYNEQFF. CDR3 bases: TGTGCCAGCACGGGAGCGGGGAGTTACAATGAGCAGTTCTTC.

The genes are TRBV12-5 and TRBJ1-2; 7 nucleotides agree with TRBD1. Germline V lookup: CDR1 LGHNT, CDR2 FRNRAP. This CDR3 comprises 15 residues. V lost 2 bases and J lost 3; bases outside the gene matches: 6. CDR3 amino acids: CASGLSRDSYYGYTF. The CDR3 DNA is TGTGCTAGTGGTTTGTCCCGGGACAGTTACTATGGCTACACCTTC.

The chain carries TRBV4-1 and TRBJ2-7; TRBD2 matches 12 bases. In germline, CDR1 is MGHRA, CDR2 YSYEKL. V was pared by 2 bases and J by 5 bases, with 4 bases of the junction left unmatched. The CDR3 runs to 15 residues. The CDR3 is CASSQLAGGLHEQYF. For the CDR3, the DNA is TGCGCCAGCAGCCAACTAGCGGGGGGGCTCCACGAGCAGTACTTC.